A selection of T cell receptor beta chains follows, all from one sample in a study of a mutant IDH1 vaccine in newly diagnosed glioma. TCRdb's table, derived via immunoSEQ multiplex PCR, lists solely in-frame clones and lacks some. Seen here are about 65,000 clones, about 88% observed once, and the top ten hold approximately 3.7%. These receptors lack a known antigen. The source material was PBMCs, sampled from a glioma patient whose treatment included an IDH1 peptide vaccine. These receptors were obtained from a man aged 25 to 40 with glioma. Both conserved end residues are part of each CDR3. A D gene is named only where the DNA matches it firmly. Where a row states a size, it is once, few, many or the class of an expanded clone; other rows omit it.

clone_size: once; v_call: TRBV4-1; d_call: TRBD1; j_call: TRBJ1-6; cdr3_aa: CASSQPDRGLCNSPLHF; cdr3_nt: TGCGCCAGCAGCCAACCGGACAGGGGGCTTTGTAATTCACCCCTCCACTTT
clone_size: .; v_call: TRBV9; d_call: .; j_call: TRBJ1-3; cdr3_aa: CASSVVGGLAGNTIYF; cdr3_nt: TGTGCCAGCAGCGTAGTCGGGGGGCTAGCTGGAAACACCATATATTTT
clone_size: .; v_call: TRBV27; d_call: .; j_call: TRBJ2-7; cdr3_aa: CASSLRARYEQYF; cdr3_nt: TGTGCCAGCAGTTTAAGGGCCAGGTACGAGCAGTACTTC
clone_size: once; v_call: TRBV7-9; d_call: TRBD2; j_call: TRBJ2-2; cdr3_aa: CASSSLAGSNTGELFF; cdr3_nt: TGTGCCAGCAGTTCACTAGCGGGGTCAAACACCGGGGAGCTGTTTTTT
clone_size: .; v_call: TRBV7-9; d_call: .; j_call: TRBJ2-7; cdr3_aa: CASSLVVLGAALEQYF; cdr3_nt: TGTGCCAGCAGCTTAGTAGTCCTAGGGGCTGCTCTCGAGCAGTACTTC
clone_size: .; v_call: TRBV5-1; d_call: .; j_call: TRBJ1-4; cdr3_aa: CASSSPEGSNEKLFF; cdr3_nt: TGCGCCAGCAGCTCCCCCGAGGGCAGTAATGAAAAACTGTTTTTT
clone_size: .; v_call: TRBV5-6; d_call: TRBD1; j_call: TRBJ2-7; cdr3_aa: CASSWGTGTYEQYF; cdr3_nt: TGTGCCAGCAGCTGGGGGACAGGGACCTACGAGCAGTACTTC
clone_size: .; v_call: TRBV10-3; d_call: .; j_call: TRBJ2-4; cdr3_aa: CAISTSNSAKNIQYF; cdr3_nt: TGTGCCATCAGTACTAGCAACTCAGCCAAAAACATTCAGTACTTC
clone_size: .; v_call: TRBV11-2; d_call: .; j_call: TRBJ2-7; cdr3_aa: CASSSPPIGAYEQYF; cdr3_nt: TGTGCCAGCAGCTCCCCACCCATCGGCGCCTACGAGCAGTACTTC
clone_size: few; v_call: TRBV4-1; d_call: TRBD2; j_call: TRBJ2-7; cdr3_aa: CASSRDRAGAPLKQYF; cdr3_nt: TGCGCCAGCAGCCGAGATAGAGCGGGGGCTCCGCTAAAGCAGTACTTC
clone_size: .; v_call: TRBV25-1; d_call: TRBD1; j_call: TRBJ1-4; cdr3_aa: CALPDRGREEKLFF; cdr3_nt: TGTGCCCTCCCGGACAGGGGGCGCGAGGAAAAACTGTTTTTT
clone_size: .; v_call: TRBV4-1; d_call: .; j_call: TRBJ1-4; cdr3_aa: CASSHVGRGGRDEKLFF; cdr3_nt: TGCGCCAGCAGCCATGTCGGGCGTGGGGGTAGAGATGAAAAACTGTTTTTT
clone_size: .; v_call: TRBV19; d_call: TRBD1; j_call: TRBJ1-6; cdr3_aa: CASSIWTGGNSPLHF; cdr3_nt: TGTGCCAGTAGTATCTGGACAGGGGGGAATTCACCCCTCCACTTT
clone_size: .; v_call: TRBV10-3; d_call: TRBD1; j_call: TRBJ2-5; cdr3_aa: CAIRRDRGGETQYF; cdr3_nt: TGTGCCATCAGGAGGGACAGGGGAGGAGAGACCCAGTACTTC
clone_size: few; v_call: TRBV6-5; d_call: TRBD1; j_call: TRBJ1-1; cdr3_aa: CASSINRGDNTEAFF; cdr3_nt: TGTGCCAGCAGTATCAACAGGGGAGATAACACTGAAGCTTTCTTT
clone_size: .; v_call: TRBV4-1; d_call: TRBD1; j_call: TRBJ1-4; cdr3_aa: CASSQGGQGLLSLAEKLFF; cdr3_nt: TGCGCCAGCAGCCAAGGGGGACAGGGGCTTCTCTCTTTAGCTGAAAAACTGTTTTTT
clone_size: .; v_call: TRBV5-1; d_call: .; j_call: TRBJ1-2; cdr3_aa: CASRGRVEAIYGYTF; cdr3_nt: TGCGCCAGCAGGGGCAGGGTCGAGGCTATCTATGGCTACACCTTC
clone_size: .; v_call: TRBV11-2; d_call: TRBD1; j_call: TRBJ2-3; cdr3_aa: CASSSRGQGVRTDTQYF; cdr3_nt: TGTGCCAGCAGCTCCCGGGGACAGGGAGTTCGCACAGATACGCAGTATTTT
clone_size: few; v_call: TRBV10-3; d_call: .; j_call: TRBJ1-1; cdr3_aa: CAISELWNTEAFF; cdr3_nt: TGTGCCATCAGTGAGCTTTGGAACACTGAAGCTTTCTTT
clone_size: .; v_call: TRBV6-1; d_call: TRBD1; j_call: TRBJ1-4; cdr3_aa: CASSAPGAGQGAGKLFF; cdr3_nt: TGTGCCAGCAGTGCCCCCGGGGCGGGACAGGGTGCTGGAAAACTGTTTTTT
clone_size: once; v_call: TRBV5-5; d_call: .; j_call: TRBJ1-5; cdr3_aa: CASTFQPGGNQPQHF; cdr3_nt: TGTGCCAGCACCTTTCAACCCGGTGGCAATCAGCCCCAGCATTTT
clone_size: .; v_call: TRBV6-5; d_call: .; j_call: TRBJ1-2; cdr3_aa: CASSYSGQRYGYTF; cdr3_nt: TGTGCCAGCAGTTACTCCGGACAGCGTTATGGCTACACCTTC
clone_size: .; v_call: TRBV7-2; d_call: .; j_call: TRBJ2-2; cdr3_aa: CASRWQGGSAGELFF; cdr3_nt: TGTGCCAGCAGGTGGCAGGGAGGATCCGCCGGGGAGCTGTTTTTT
clone_size: few; v_call: TRBV13; d_call: .; j_call: TRBJ1-2; cdr3_aa: CASSLTRPLDGYTF; cdr3_nt: TGTGCCAGCAGCTTAACACGCCCGTTGGATGGCTACACCTTC
clone_size: .; v_call: TRBV11-2; d_call: TRBD1; j_call: TRBJ1-6; cdr3_aa: CASSLSGTGNLPLHF; cdr3_nt: TGTGCCAGCAGCTTGTCCGGGACAGGGAATCTACCCCTCCACTTT
clone_size: .; v_call: TRBV29-1; d_call: .; j_call: TRBJ2-2; cdr3_aa: CSVEEGSGLPGELFF; cdr3_nt: TGCAGCGTTGAAGAAGGGTCAGGGTTGCCCGGGGAGCTGTTTTTT
clone_size: once; v_call: TRBV7-8; d_call: .; j_call: TRBJ1-1; cdr3_aa: CASSLVAAMNTEAFF; cdr3_nt: TGTGCCAGCAGCTTAGTGGCGGCTATGAACACTGAAGCTTTCTTT